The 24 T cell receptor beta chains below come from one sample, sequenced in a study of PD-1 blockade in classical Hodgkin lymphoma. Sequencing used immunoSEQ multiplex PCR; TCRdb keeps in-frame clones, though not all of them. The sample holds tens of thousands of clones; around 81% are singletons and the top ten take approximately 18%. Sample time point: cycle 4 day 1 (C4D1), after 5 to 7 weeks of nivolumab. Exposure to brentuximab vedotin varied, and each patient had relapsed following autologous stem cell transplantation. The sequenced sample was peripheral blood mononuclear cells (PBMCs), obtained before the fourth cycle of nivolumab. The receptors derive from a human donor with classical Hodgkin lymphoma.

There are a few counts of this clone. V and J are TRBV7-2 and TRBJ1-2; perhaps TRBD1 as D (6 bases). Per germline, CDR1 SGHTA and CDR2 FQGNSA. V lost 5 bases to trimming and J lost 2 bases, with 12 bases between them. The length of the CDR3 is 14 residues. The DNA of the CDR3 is TGTGCCAGCAGCACCAACAGGGAGAACTATGGCTACACCTTC. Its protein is CASSTNRENYGYTF. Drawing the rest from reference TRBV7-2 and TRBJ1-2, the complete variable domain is GAGVSQSPSNKVTEKGKDVELRCDPISGHTALYWYRQSLGQGLEFLIYFQGNSAPDKSGLPSDRFSAERTGGSVSTLTIQRTQQEDSAVYLCASSTNRENYGYTFGSGTRLTVV.

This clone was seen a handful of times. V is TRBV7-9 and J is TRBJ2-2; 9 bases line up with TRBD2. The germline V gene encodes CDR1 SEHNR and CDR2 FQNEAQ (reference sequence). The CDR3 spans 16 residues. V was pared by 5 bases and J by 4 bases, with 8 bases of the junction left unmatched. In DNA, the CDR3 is TGTGCCAGCAGCCCCCGGGGACTAGCCTTCACCGGGGAGCTGTTTTTT. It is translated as CASSPRGLAFTGELFF.

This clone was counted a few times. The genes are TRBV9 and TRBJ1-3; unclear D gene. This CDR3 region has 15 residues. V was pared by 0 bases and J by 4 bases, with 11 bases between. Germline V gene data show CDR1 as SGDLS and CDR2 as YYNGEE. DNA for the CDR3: TGTGCCAGCAGCGTAGCTTCGGGGATAGGAAACACCATATATTTT. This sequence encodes CASSVASGIGNTIYF. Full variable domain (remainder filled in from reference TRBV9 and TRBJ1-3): DSGVTQTPKHLITATGQRVTLRCSPRSGDLSVYWYQQSLDQGLQFLIQYYNGEERAKGNILERFSAQQFPDLHSELNLSSLELGDSALYFCASSVASGIGNTIYFGEGSWLTVV.

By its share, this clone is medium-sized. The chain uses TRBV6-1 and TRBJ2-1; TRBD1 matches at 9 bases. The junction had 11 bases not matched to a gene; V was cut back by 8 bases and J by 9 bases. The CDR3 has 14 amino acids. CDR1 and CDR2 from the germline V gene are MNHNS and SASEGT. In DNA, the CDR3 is TGTGCCAGCGGGTACGGGACAGGGCTGAGTGAGCAGTTCTTC. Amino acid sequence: CASGYGTGLSEQFF.

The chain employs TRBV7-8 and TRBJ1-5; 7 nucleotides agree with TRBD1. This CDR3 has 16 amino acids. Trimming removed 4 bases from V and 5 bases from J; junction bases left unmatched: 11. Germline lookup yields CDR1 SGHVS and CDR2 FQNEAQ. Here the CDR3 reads CASSSGDRAEDQPQHF. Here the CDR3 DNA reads TGTGCCAGCAGCTCAGGAGACAGGGCGGAGGATCAGCCCCAGCATTTT.

This CDR3 reads CSVAGLASINTQYF. In DNA, the CDR3 is TGCAGCGTTGCCGGACTAGCGTCTATTAATACGCAGTATTTT. The V call is TRBV29-1, the J call TRBJ2-3; 9 nucleotides align to TRBD2. The V gene's germline CDR1 is SQVTM and CDR2 ANQGSEA. Losses at the gene ends were 4 bases for V and 7 bases for J; bases not matched to a gene: 9. The CDR3 loop spans 14 amino acids.

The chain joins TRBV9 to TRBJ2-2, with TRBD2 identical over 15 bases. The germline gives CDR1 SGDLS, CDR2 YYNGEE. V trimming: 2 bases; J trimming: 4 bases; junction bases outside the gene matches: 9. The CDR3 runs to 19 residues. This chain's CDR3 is CASSVLPGLAGGGTGELFF. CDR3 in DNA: TGTGCCAGCAGCGTGTTGCCGGGACTAGCGGGAGGAGGCACCGGGGAGCTGTTTTTT.

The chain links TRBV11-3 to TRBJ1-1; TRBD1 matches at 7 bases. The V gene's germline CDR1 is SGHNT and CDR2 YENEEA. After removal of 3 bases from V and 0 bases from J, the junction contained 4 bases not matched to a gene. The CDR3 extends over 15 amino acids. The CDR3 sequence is CASSFAGQLNTEAFF. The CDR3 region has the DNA TGTGCCAGCAGCTTCGCGGGACAGCTGAACACTGAAGCTTTCTTT.

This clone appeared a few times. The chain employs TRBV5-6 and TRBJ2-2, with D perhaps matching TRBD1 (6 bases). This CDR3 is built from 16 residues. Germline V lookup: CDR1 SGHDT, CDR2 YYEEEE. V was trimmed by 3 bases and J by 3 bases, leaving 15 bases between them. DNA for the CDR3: TGTGCCAGCAGCTCAGGAACTGACAGGTACACCGGGGAGCTGTTTTTT. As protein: CASSSGTDRYTGELFF.

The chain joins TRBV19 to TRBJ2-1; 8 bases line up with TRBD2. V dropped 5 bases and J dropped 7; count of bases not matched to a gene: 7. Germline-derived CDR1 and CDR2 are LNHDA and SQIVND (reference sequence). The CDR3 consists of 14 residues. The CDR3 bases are TGTGCCAGTAGTTCCCCTAGCGGGCGAAATGAGCAGTTCTTC. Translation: CASSSPSGRNEQFF.

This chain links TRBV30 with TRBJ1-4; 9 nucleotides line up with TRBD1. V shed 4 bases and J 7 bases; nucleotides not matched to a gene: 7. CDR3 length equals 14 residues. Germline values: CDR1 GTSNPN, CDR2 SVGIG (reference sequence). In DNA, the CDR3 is TGTGCCTGGAACAGGGGGCAGGGGGCTGAAAAACTGTTTTTT. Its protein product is CAWNRGQGAEKLFF.

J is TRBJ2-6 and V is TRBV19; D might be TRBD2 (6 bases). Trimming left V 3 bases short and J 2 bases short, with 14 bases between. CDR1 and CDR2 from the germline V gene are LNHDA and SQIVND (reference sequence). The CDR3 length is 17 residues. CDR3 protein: CASSMDWRRAGANVLTF. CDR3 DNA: TGTGCCAGTAGTATGGACTGGCGGAGGGCTGGGGCCAACGTCCTGACTTTC.

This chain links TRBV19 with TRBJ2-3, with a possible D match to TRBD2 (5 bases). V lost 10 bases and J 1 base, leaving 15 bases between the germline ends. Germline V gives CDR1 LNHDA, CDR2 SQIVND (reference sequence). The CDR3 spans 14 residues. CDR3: CATQRVGGTDTQYF. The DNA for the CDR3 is TGTGCCACCCAACGAGTGGGAGGCACAGATACGCAGTATTTT.

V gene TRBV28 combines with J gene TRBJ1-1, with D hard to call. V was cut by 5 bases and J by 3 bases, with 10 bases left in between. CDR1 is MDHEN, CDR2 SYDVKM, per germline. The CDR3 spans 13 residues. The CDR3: CASSLWTYTEAFF. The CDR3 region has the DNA TGTGCCAGCAGTCTTTGGACCTACACTGAAGCTTTCTTT.

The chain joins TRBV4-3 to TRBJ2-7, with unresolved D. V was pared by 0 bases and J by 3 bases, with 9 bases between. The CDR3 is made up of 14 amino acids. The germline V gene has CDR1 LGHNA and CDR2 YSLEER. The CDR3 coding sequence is TGCGCCAGCAGCCAAGACCGCCATAACTACGAGCAGTACTTC. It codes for CASSQDRHNYEQYF.

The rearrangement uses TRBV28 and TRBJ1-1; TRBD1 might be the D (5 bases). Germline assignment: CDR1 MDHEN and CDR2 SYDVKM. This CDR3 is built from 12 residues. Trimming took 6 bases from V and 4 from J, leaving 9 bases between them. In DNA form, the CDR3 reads TGTGCCAGCAGGGGGGTGGCCACTGAAGCTTTCTTT. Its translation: CASRGVATEAFF.

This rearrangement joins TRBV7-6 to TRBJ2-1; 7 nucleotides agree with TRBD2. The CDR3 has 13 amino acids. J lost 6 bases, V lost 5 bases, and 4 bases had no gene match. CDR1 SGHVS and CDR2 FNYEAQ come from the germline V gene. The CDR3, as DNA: TGTGCCAGCAGCCCAGCGGGGAGCAATGAGCAGTTCTTC. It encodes CASSPAGSNEQFF.

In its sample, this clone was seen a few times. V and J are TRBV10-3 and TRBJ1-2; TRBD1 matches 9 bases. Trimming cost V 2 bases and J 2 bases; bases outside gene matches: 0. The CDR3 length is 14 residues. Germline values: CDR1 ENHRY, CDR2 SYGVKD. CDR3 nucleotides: TGTGCCATCAGTGAGGACAGGGGGAACTATGGCTACACCTTC. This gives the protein CAISEDRGNYGYTF.

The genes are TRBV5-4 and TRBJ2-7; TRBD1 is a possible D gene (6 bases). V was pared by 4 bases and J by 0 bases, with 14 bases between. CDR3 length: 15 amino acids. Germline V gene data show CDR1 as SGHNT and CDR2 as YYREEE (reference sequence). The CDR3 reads CASSLDSPYSYEQYF. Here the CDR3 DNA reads TGTGCCAGCAGCCTGGACAGTCCTTACTCCTACGAGCAGTACTTC.

CDR3 loop: CASSLAPLAGNEQFF. CDR3 nucleotides: TGTGCCAGCAGTTTAGCCCCCCTCGCAGGGAATGAGCAGTTCTTC. The rearrangement joins TRBV28 to TRBJ2-1, with D possibly being TRBD1 (5 bases). V was trimmed by 2 bases and J by 7 bases, leaving 15 bases between them. CDR1 and CDR2 (germline): MDHEN, SYDVKM. This CDR3 contains 15 residues. The variable domain in full, with the rest retrieved from reference TRBV28 and TRBJ2-1, is DVKVTQSSRYLVKRTGEKVFLECVQDMDHENMFWYRQDPGLGLRLIYFSYDVKMKEKGDIPEGYSVSREKKERFSLILESASTNQTSMYLCASSLAPLAGNEQFFGPGTRLTVL.

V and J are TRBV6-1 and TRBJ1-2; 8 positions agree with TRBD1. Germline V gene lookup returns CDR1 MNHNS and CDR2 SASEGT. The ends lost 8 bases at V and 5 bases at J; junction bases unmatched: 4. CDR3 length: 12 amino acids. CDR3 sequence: CASGDRSYGYTF. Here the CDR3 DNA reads TGTGCCAGCGGGGACAGGTCTTATGGCTACACCTTC.

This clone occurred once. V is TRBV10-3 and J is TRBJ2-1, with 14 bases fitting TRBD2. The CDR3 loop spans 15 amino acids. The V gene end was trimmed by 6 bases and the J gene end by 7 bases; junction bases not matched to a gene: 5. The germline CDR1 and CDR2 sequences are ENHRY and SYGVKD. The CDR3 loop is CAIRRLAGGPNEQFF. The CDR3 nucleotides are TGTGCCATCAGGAGACTAGCGGGAGGGCCTAATGAGCAGTTCTTC.

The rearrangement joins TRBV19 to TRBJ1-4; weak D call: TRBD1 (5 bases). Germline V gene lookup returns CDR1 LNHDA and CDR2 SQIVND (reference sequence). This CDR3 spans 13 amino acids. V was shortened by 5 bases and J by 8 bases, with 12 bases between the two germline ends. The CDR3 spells CASSLSGTEKLFF. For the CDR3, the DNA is TGTGCCAGTAGTCTCTCCGGGACCGAAAAACTGTTTTTT.

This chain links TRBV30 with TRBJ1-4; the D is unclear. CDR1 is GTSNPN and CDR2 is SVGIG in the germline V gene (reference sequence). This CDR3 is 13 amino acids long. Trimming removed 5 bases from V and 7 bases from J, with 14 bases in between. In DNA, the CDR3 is TGTGCCTGGCGGTATCTCCGAGGTGAAAAACTGTTTTTT. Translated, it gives CAWRYLRGEKLFF.